A single sample is the source of the 2 T cell receptor beta chains below, sequenced in a study of blood T cell repertoires in COVID-19 (dated by TCRdb to the early 2020s). Preparation of the library involved the immunoSEQ multiplex PCR assay. TCRdb retrieved this table from immuneACCESS and kept in-frame rearrangements only. Not all clones are present; in checked studies, unresolved V genes account for under half, and no reason is known for the remainder. In all, the sample holds approximately 140,000 clones, and roughly four fifths of those were seen once. The top ten clonotypes cover approximately 5.8% of the sample. The sequenced material came from peripheral blood. These receptors originate from a human donor in a cohort sampled during active COVID-19.

In nucleotides, the CDR3 is TGTGCCAGTAGTCGCCGACAGACTTCAGATACGCAGTATTTT. It yields the protein CASSRRQTSDTQYF. V gene TRBV19 combines with J gene TRBJ2-3; weak D call: TRBD1 (5 bases). The CDR3 sequence is 14 residues long. Germline CDR1 and CDR2: LNHDA and SQIVND (reference sequence). V lost 5 bases, J lost 4 bases, and 13 bases lay in between.

J is TRBJ2-1 and V is TRBV9; 8 bases align to TRBD1. Germline CDR1 reads SGDLS; CDR2 reads YYNGEE. V was pared by 0 bases and J by 6 bases, with 5 bases of the junction left unmatched. CDR3 length equals 15 residues. CDR3 sequence (DNA): TGTGCCAGCAGCGTAGGTCAGGGGGCGTTCAATGAGCAGTTCTTC. Translating it yields CASSVGQGAFNEQFF. Full variable domain (remainder filled in from reference TRBV9 and TRBJ2-1): DSGVTQTPKHLITATGQRVTLRCSPRSGDLSVYWYQQSLDQGLQFLIQYYNGEERAKGNILERFSAQQFPDLHSELNLSSLELGDSALYFCASSVGQGAFNEQFFGPGTRLTVL.